This T cell receptor beta chain appears in the sequencing data of a study of blood T cell repertoires in COVID-19. Germline loops: CDR1 SGHTA, CDR2 FQGTGA. The CDR3 sequence is 16 residues long. Trimming removed 0 bases from V and 0 bases from J, with 6 bases in between. TCRdb keeps only in-frame clones here, not all; method: immunoSEQ multiplex PCR. This sample has some 80,000 clones, with around 84% found just once. This TCR was sampled from a man in his fifties or sixties with COVID-19, enrolled during active disease. The chain combines TRBV7-3 with TRBJ2-6, with D tentatively TRBD2 (5 bases). Sequenced: peripheral blood. The CDR3 nucleotides are TGTGCCAGCAGCTTAACGGGAGACTCTGGGGCCAACGTCCTGACTTTC. Its translation is CASSLTGDSGANVLTF.